This T cell receptor (beta chain) is drawn from a study of blood T cell repertoires in COVID-19. Overall study context: The origin of the acute and convalescent COVID-19 samples was the United States, Italy and Spain. PBMCs, B-cell-depleted T cells, or T cells provided the cDNA or gDNA that made up the material.

In the authors' methods: The assay estimated nucleated cells by amplifying reference gene primers. TCRdb's table, derived via immunoSEQ multiplex PCR, lists solely in-frame clones and lacks some. V, J and clone size were drawn from that table, and D and trimming were deduced from the DNA. The sample consists of about 220,000 clones, around 83% of them appearing once. This clone appeared a few times. J lost 0 bases, V lost 3 bases, and 3 bases had no gene match. The germline V gene encodes CDR1 KGHSY and CDR2 FQNENV. The CDR3 is 15 amino acids. Input material: peripheral blood. The chain employs TRBV16 and TRBJ1-1, with 8 bases that match TRBD1. The receptor's source is a man aged 50 to 59 who had recovered from COVID-19. The CDR3 loop is CASSHQQGVNTEAFF. Here the CDR3 DNA reads TGTGCCAGCAGCCACCAACAGGGGGTGAACACTGAAGCTTTCTTT.